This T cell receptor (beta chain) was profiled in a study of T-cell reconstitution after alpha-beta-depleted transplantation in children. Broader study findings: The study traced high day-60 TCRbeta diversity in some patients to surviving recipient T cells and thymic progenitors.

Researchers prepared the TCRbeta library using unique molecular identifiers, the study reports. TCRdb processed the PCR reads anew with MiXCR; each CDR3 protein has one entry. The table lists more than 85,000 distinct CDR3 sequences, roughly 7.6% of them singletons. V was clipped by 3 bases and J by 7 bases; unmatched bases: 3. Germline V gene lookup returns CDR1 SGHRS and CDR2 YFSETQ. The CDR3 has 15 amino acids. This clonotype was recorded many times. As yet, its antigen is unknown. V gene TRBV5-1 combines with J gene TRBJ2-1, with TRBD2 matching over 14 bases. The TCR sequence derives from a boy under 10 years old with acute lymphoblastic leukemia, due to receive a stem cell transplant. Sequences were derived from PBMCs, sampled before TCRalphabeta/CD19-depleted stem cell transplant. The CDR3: CASSSGLAGVNEQFF. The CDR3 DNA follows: TGCGCCAGCAGCTCGGGACTAGCGGGGGTAAATGAGCAGTTCTTC.